What follows are 17 T cell receptor beta chains derived from one specimen sequenced in a study of T-cell reconstitution after alpha-beta-depleted transplantation in children. A TCRbeta library incorporating unique molecular identifiers was prepared. TCRdb passed the PCR reads through MiXCR, listing each CDR3 protein once. The data hold some 440,000 distinct CDR3 sequences, with about a sixth observed a single time. This specimen was PBMCs, mostly from graft donor cells, taken 360 days after TCRalphabeta/CD19-depleted stem cell transplant. Source of these receptors: a boy in the first two years of life who had a stem cell transplant for Wiskott-Aldrich syndrome, so the T cells may come from the graft donor.

The V call is TRBV2, the J call TRBJ2-3; the D is unclear. V was pared by 2 bases and J by 7 bases, with 7 bases between. This CDR3 has 12 amino acids. Germline loops: CDR1 SNHLY, CDR2 FYNNEI. The CDR3 is CASSESSYTQYF. DNA of the CDR3: TGTGCCAGCAGTGAAAGTTCGTATACGCAGTATTTT.

The chain couples TRBV2 to TRBJ2-1; 9 bases are shared with TRBD2. The CDR3 extends over 14 amino acids. With 4 bases clipped from V and 4 bases from J, the junction kept 2 bases outside the gene matches. CDR1 and CDR2 from the germline V gene are SNHLY and FYNNEI. The CDR3 protein is CASSAGLAYNEQFF. The CDR3 bases are TGTGCCAGCAGTGCGGGACTAGCTTACAATGAGCAGTTCTTC.

This clonotype was counted only a few times. The genes are TRBV29-1 and TRBJ2-7; the D gene is possibly TRBD1 (6 bases). The CDR3 runs to 12 residues. Germline assignment: CDR1 SQVTM and CDR2 ANQGSEA. Deletions cut 5 bases from V and 3 bases from J, with 11 bases between. CDR3 bases: TGCAGCGTTCGGACAGCTTTCTACGAGCAGTACTTC. Its translation: CSVRTAFYEQYF.

V usage is TRBV5-1 and J usage is TRBJ2-1, with 12 bases fitting TRBD2. Germline V gene sequence: CDR1 SGHRS, CDR2 YFSETQ. The CDR3 sequence is 14 residues long. Trimming removed 7 bases from V and 9 bases from J; junction bases left unmatched: 8. The DNA of the CDR3 is TGCGCCAGCGAGTCTAGCGGGGGGGCCCTTGAGCAGTTCTTC. Its protein product is CASESSGGALEQFF.

J is TRBJ2-3 and V is TRBV4-1; possible D gene TRBD1, 5 bases. Trimming removed 0 bases at V and 2 bases at J, with 18 bases between. The CDR3 contains 18 residues. Per the germline V gene, CDR1 is MGHRA and CDR2 is YSYEKL. CDR3 protein: CASSQDLRASSPTDTQYF. Here the CDR3 DNA reads TGCGCCAGCAGCCAAGATCTCAGGGCCTCCTCGCCCACAGATACGCAGTATTTT.

This clonotype has a handful of counts. The chain combines TRBV5-1 with TRBJ2-2, with 7 bases identical to TRBD1. CDR3 size: 21 residues. Germline V gene data show CDR1 as SGHRS and CDR2 as YFSETQ. The V segment lost 4 bases and the J segment 0 bases; nucleotides outside the gene matches: 21. The CDR3 spells CASSNYRGPQLPTTNTGELFF. CDR3 nucleotide sequence: TGCGCCAGCAGCAATTACAGGGGCCCGCAATTACCCACTACGAACACCGGGGAGCTGTTTTTT.

The V and J genes are TRBV24-1 and TRBJ2-2; D is uncertain. Trimming left V 3 bases short and J 0 bases short, with 10 bases between. The germline V gene has CDR1 KGHDR and CDR2 SFDVKD. The CDR3 covers 16 residues. CDR3 in DNA: TGTGCCACCAGTGATGCCAGATCCCCGAACACCGGGGAGCTGTTTTTT. Translating gives CATSDARSPNTGELFF.

The chain carries TRBV5-1 and TRBJ1-2, with D unclear. Germline V gene lookup returns CDR1 SGHRS and CDR2 YFSETQ. The CDR3 totals 14 residues. The V gene lost 0 bases and the J gene lost 3 bases, with 9 bases spanning the gap. The CDR3 nucleotides read TGCGCCAGCAGCTTGGCTCGGGAGTACTATGGCTACACCTTC. Its protein is CASSLAREYYGYTF.

This sequence joins TRBV24-1 and TRBJ2-7; 11 positions agree with TRBD2. This CDR3 spans 16 amino acids. Germline trimming cut 6 bases from V and 5 bases from J; bases unmatched to any gene: 11. The germline gives CDR1 KGHDR, CDR2 SFDVKD. DNA of the CDR3: TGTGCCACCAGTCCAGGTCATAGCGGGAGGGCCGACGAGCAGTACTTC. Translating gives CATSPGHSGRADEQYF.

This clonotype was seen a few times. The V call is TRBV29-1, the J call TRBJ2-7, with TRBD1 matching over 7 bases. Unmatched junction bases numbered 2, after V lost 4 bases and J lost 2 bases. The germline V gene encodes CDR1 SQVTM and CDR2 ANQGSEA. The CDR3 loop spans 12 amino acids. The CDR3 DNA reads TGCAGCGTTGGGGACAGAGCCTACGAGCAGTACTTC. Translated, it gives CSVGDRAYEQYF.

On this clonotype: This could be a read error, since a much larger clone is one nucleotide away. The gene calls are TRBV28 and TRBJ2-7; 14 positions agree with TRBD2. The length of the CDR3 is 15 residues. Unmatched junction bases numbered 1, after V lost 4 bases and J lost 2 bases. Germline values: CDR1 MDHEN, CDR2 SYDVKM. The CDR3 sequence: CASSWGLAGAYEQYF. The CDR3 nucleotides are TGTGCCAGCAGTTGGGGACTAGCGGGGGCCTACGAGCAGTACTTC.

This clonotype has only a few counts. The chain links TRBV5-1 to TRBJ2-7; D unclear. Germline V gene lookup returns CDR1 SGHRS and CDR2 YFSETQ. The V and J ends lost 0 bases and 3 bases respectively, with 7 bases between them. CDR3 length: 13 residues. CDR3 residues: CASSLAPLYEQYF. CDR3 nucleotides: TGCGCCAGCAGCTTGGCCCCCCTCTACGAGCAGTACTTC.

This clonotype was detected only a few times. V and J are TRBV5-1 and TRBJ2-3; 8 nucleotides align to TRBD2. CDR3 length equals 16 residues. The trim removed 0 bases at V and 3 bases at J, leaving 6 bases unmatched. Germline CDR1 SGHRS, CDR2 YFSETQ. CDR3 sequence: CASSLEWRGATDTQYF. CDR3 sequence (DNA): TGCGCCAGCAGCTTGGAGTGGCGGGGGGCTACAGATACGCAGTATTTT.

The V call is TRBV25-1, the J call TRBJ1-6; the D is unclear. There are 13 residues in the CDR3. Germline CDR1 MGHDK, CDR2 SYGVNS. Trimming left V 0 bases short and J 8 bases short, with 5 bases between. The chain's CDR3 is CASSEYSHSPLHF. The CDR3 nucleotides read TGTGCCAGCAGTGAATATAGTCATTCACCCCTCCACTTT. Combining the CDR3 with reference TRBV25-1 and TRBJ1-6 gives the whole variable domain EADIYQTPRYLVIGTGKKITLECSQTMGHDKMYWYQQDPGMELHLIHYSYGVNSTEKGDLSSESTVSRIRTEHFPLTLESARPSHTSQYLCASSEYSHSPLHFGNGTRLTVT.

This clonotype was seen a handful of times. This chain joins TRBV24-1 and TRBJ2-1; 8 bases fit TRBD2. In germline, CDR1 is KGHDR, CDR2 SFDVKD. Trimming removed 4 bases from V and 15 bases from J; junction bases left unmatched: 7. There are 12 residues in the CDR3. As DNA, the CDR3 is TGTGCCACCAGTGACCTAGCGGGTTCTCGGTTCTTC. Its translation is CATSDLAGSRFF.

This chain joins TRBV5-6 and TRBJ2-7; TRBD2 agrees at 9 bases. The CDR3 covers 15 residues. Looked up from germline, CDR1 is SGHDT and CDR2 is YYEEEE. The junction had 2 bases not matched to a gene; V was cut back by 1 base and J by 0 bases. CDR3 sequence (DNA): TGTGCCAGCAGCTTGTATAGCGGGAGCTCCTACGAGCAGTACTTC. This gives the protein CASSLYSGSSYEQYF.

The genes are TRBV4-3 and TRBJ2-1, with D perhaps matching TRBD2 (6 bases). The V end was cut by 2 bases, the J end by 4 bases, with 27 bases between. The CDR3 has 20 amino acids. CDR1 and CDR2 (germline): LGHNA, YSLEER. The CDR3 sequence: CASSQSTVTGTHNRYNEQFF. The CDR3 DNA sequence: TGCGCCAGCAGCCAAAGTACGGTTACGGGGACTCATAATAGATACAATGAGCAGTTCTTC.